The 20 T cell receptor beta chains presented below share a single source sample, sequenced in a study of response to subunit inactivated influenza vaccine listed by TCRdb under 2018. To prepare the library, RT-PCR was applied. This sample was sequenced with an Illumina HiSeq 2500. Starting from the raw public reads, TCRdb applied fastp trimming at Q25, assembled clones with MiXCR and retained in-frame beta chains. Each entry is one CDR3 protein sequence, shown with its most common DNA and genes. A total of under 850,000 distinct CDR3 sequences appear in this sample, around 20% of them only once. Roughly 10% of the sample is held by the ten biggest clonotypes. The sample consisted of PBMCs from blood, taken 5 days after vaccination. All receptors derive from a man aged 45-65 years who received an inactivated influenza vaccine. Donor details come from another sample of the same person, matched by shared clones.

This chain links TRBV28 with TRBJ2-3; 8 bases align to TRBD2. This CDR3 spans 16 amino acids. V shed 6 bases and J 4 bases; nucleotides not matched to a gene: 12. Germline V gene data show CDR1 as MDHEN and CDR2 as SYDVKM. In DNA form, the CDR3 reads TGTGCCAGCAGCCCCTTAGCCCGGGAGGGCCCAGATACGCAGTATTTT. It specifies CASSPLAREGPDTQYF.

The sample holds a few counts of this clonotype. The chain recombines TRBV7-2 with TRBJ2-1; unclear D gene. The CDR3 is 16 residues long. Trimming removed 3 bases from V and 0 bases from J, with 12 bases in between. Germline V gene data show CDR1 as SGHTA and CDR2 as FQGNSA. The CDR3, as DNA: TGTGCCAGCAGCTTGAGCGAATCATCCTCCTACAATGAGCAGTTCTTC. As protein: CASSLSESSSYNEQFF.

The rearrangement links TRBV20-1 to TRBJ2-7, with D possibly TRBD1 on 5 matching bases. The CDR3 sequence is 12 residues long. Germline assignment: CDR1 DFQATT and CDR2 SNEGSKA (reference sequence). Trimming took 5 bases from V and 2 from J, leaving 10 bases between them. CDR3 nucleotide sequence: TGCAGTGCTTGGGGCCCCGCCTACGAGCAGTACTTC. This sequence encodes CSAWGPAYEQYF.

The chain uses TRBV28 and TRBJ2-1, with 7 bases matching TRBD1. Germline lookup yields CDR1 MDHEN and CDR2 SYDVKM. V dropped 6 bases and J dropped 1; count of bases not matched to a gene: 3. The CDR3 has 14 amino acids. CDR3 bases: TGTGCCAGCAGGAAGGGGGCTTCCTACAATGAGCAGTTCTTC. Protein sequence: CASRKGASYNEQFF.

This clonotype has ten or more counts. This chain joins TRBV7-9 and TRBJ2-3; D is unclear. This CDR3 has 14 residues. The ends were cut back, 5 bases at V and 3 bases at J, with 12 bases in the middle. Germline V CDR1 and CDR2: SEHNR, FQNEAQ (reference sequence). DNA of the CDR3: TGTGCCAGCAGCGTCGCCTCGGTAACAGATACGCAGTATTTT. It codes for CASSVASVTDTQYF.

The gene calls are TRBV12-3 or TRBV12-4 and TRBJ1-5, with D uncertain. This CDR3 comprises 14 residues. V was pared by 5 bases and J by 3 bases, with 11 bases between. The CDR3 spells CASSLKKDNQPQHF. The CDR3 DNA follows: TGTGCCAGCAGTCTGAAAAAGGACAATCAGCCCCAGCATTTT.

The J gene is TRBJ2-7, the V gene TRBV7-9; 10 bases are shared with TRBD2. The germline CDR1 and CDR2 sequences are SEHNR and FQNEAQ (reference sequence). The length of the CDR3 is 15 residues. Trimming cost V 4 bases and J 5 bases; bases outside gene matches: 8. The CDR3 nucleotides are TGTGCCAGCAGCTCATTAACTAGCGGGAACGACGAGCAGTACTTC. Translation: CASSSLTSGNDEQYF.

The J gene is TRBJ1-1, the V gene TRBV5-1, with a weak D call TRBD1 (6 bases). Germline V gene sequence: CDR1 SGHRS, CDR2 YFSETQ. The CDR3 is made up of 15 amino acids. With 3 bases removed from V and 2 bases from J, the gap between germline ends came to 14 bases. CDR3 residues: CASSSWGAKNTEAFF. CDR3 bases: TGCGCCAGCAGCTCCTGGGGGGCGAAAAACACTGAAGCTTTCTTT.

The chain combines TRBV7-8 with TRBJ2-7; 7 bases are shared with TRBD1. This CDR3 contains 15 residues. The germline V gene has CDR1 SGHVS and CDR2 FQNEAQ. The J segment lost 3 bases and the V segment lost 2 bases, leaving 7 bases of the junction unmatched. The CDR3 DNA follows: TGTGCCAGCAGCTTATACCCGGGACAGTACTACGAGCAGTACTTC. Its translation: CASSLYPGQYYEQYF. The full variable domain, its missing parts supplied by reference TRBV7-8 and TRBJ2-7, is GAGVSQSPRYKVAKRGQDVALRCDPISGHVSLFWYQQALGQGPEFLTYFQNEAQLDKSGLPSDRFFAERPEGSVSTLKIQRTQQEDSAVYLCASSLYPGQYYEQYFGPGTRLTVT.

This clonotype came up many times. J is TRBJ1-5 and V is TRBV15; D perhaps matches TRBD1 (6 bases). Trimming pared 7 bases from V and 2 bases from J, leaving 15 bases between. Germline CDR1 LNHNV, CDR2 YYDKDF (reference sequence). This CDR3 has 15 amino acids. The CDR3 DNA sequence: TGTGCCACCAAATCGGGCAGGGGAGGCAATCAGCCCCAGCATTTT. Protein: CATKSGRGGNQPQHF.

This clonotype was counted a few times. This chain joins TRBV7-9 and TRBJ1-1; unclear D gene. The germline CDR1 and CDR2 sequences are SEHNR and FQNEAQ (reference sequence). The V end was cut by 2 bases, the J end by 1 base, with 8 bases between. This CDR3 has 14 amino acids. The CDR3 loop reads CASSLHPGNTEAFF. The CDR3 coding sequence is TGTGCCAGCAGCTTACATCCCGGGAACACTGAAGCTTTCTTT. Full variable domain (outside the CDR3, taken from reference TRBV7-9 and TRBJ1-1): DTGVSQNPRHKITKRGQNVTFRCDPISEHNRLYWYRQTLGQGPEFLTYFQNEAQLEKSRLLSDRFSAERPKGSFSTLEIQRTEQGDSAMYLCASSLHPGNTEAFFGQGTRLTVV.

V is TRBV4-3 and J is TRBJ2-3; D not certain. Germline V CDR1 and CDR2: LGHNA, YSLEER. CDR3 length: 13 residues. V lost 0 bases, J lost 6 bases, and 7 bases lay in between. The DNA for the CDR3 is TGCGCCAGCAGCCAAGAATTAGCCGATACGCAGTATTTT. Translated: CASSQELADTQYF.

This sequence joins TRBV5-1 and TRBJ2-7; a possible D gene is TRBD1 (5 bases). Germline CDR1 is SGHRS and CDR2 is YFSETQ. Trimming removed 4 bases from V and 6 bases from J, with 11 bases in between. The CDR3 runs 12 residues. CDR3 amino acids: CASSQDSAEQYF. In nucleotides, the CDR3 is TGCGCCAGCAGCCAAGACAGCGCCGAGCAGTACTTC.

The chain is built from TRBV10-2 and TRBJ2-3, with 8 positions matching TRBD2. The ends lost 3 bases at V and 13 bases at J; junction bases unmatched: 6. The germline V gene has CDR1 WSHSY and CDR2 SAAADI. The CDR3 consists of 12 residues. Here the CDR3 DNA reads TGCGCCAGCAGTGAAACTAGCGGTTGGAAGTATTTT. This encodes CASSETSGWKYF.

This clonotype was observed a few times. The V call is TRBV6-1, the J call TRBJ2-3; D is undetermined. Trimming removed 7 bases from V and 2 bases from J, with 13 bases in between. This CDR3 spans 14 amino acids. Germline loops: CDR1 MNHNS, CDR2 SASEGT. CDR3 sequence (DNA): TGTGCCAGCAACCTAGGTGGCGCCACAGATACGCAGTATTTT. Translating it yields CASNLGGATDTQYF.

This clonotype turned up a few times. The chain recombines TRBV5-4 with TRBJ1-3, with D perhaps matching TRBD1 (5 bases). This CDR3 comprises 15 residues. Germline assignment: CDR1 SGHNT and CDR2 YYREEE (reference sequence). V was pared by 3 bases and J by 0 bases, with 10 bases between. As DNA, the CDR3 is TGTGCCAGCAGCTCGGGACGCAGCTCTGGAAACACCATATATTTT. Translation gives CASSSGRSSGNTIYF.

The V call is TRBV4-3, the J call TRBJ2-4; TRBD1 matches at 9 bases. Per germline, CDR1 LGHNA and CDR2 YSLEER. V lost 1 base and J lost 9; bases outside the gene matches: 7. This CDR3 has 15 residues. The CDR3 coding sequence is TGCGCCAGCAGCCAAGGAGGGACAGGGCTGGGCATTCAGTACTTC. It codes for CASSQGGTGLGIQYF.

The chain is built from TRBV6-1 and TRBJ1-6; 8 bases match TRBD1. The CDR3 is 15 amino acids. Germline CDR1 and CDR2: MNHNS and SASEGT. Trimming cost V 7 bases and J 7 bases; bases outside gene matches: 9. CDR3 nucleotide sequence: TGTGCCAGCAACGAAGACAGGGGCTGGAATTCACCCCTCCACTTT. Encoded protein: CASNEDRGWNSPLHF.

The chain has TRBV10-3 and TRBJ2-7; TRBD1 matches at 8 bases. The ends lost 6 bases at V and 2 bases at J; junction bases unmatched: 9. This CDR3 has 15 amino acids. The V gene's germline CDR1 is ENHRY and CDR2 SYGVKD. CDR3 in amino acids: CAIRESGQVTYEQYF. The CDR3 DNA reads TGTGCCATCAGAGAATCGGGACAGGTCACCTACGAGCAGTACTTC.

This clonotype was seen only a few times. The V and J genes are TRBV20-1 and TRBJ2-3; tentatively, D is TRBD2 (5 bases). This CDR3 is 12 amino acids long. V was clipped by 6 bases and J by 3 bases, with 10 bases between them. Germline assignment: CDR1 DFQATT and CDR2 SNEGSKA (reference sequence). This CDR3 is CSAPTGTDTQYF. The CDR3 DNA is TGCAGTGCCCCTACGGGAACAGATACGCAGTATTTT.